A selection of T cell receptor beta chains follows, all from one sample in a study of a mutant IDH1 vaccine in newly diagnosed glioma. No antigen is known for these receptors. Only in-frame clones appear in the TCRdb table, and some are missing; sequencing was by immunoSEQ multiplex PCR. The sample lists 45,000 to 50,000 clones; 70% to 90% were seen once. Material: PBMCs, obtained from a glioma patient whose treatment included an IDH1 peptide vaccine. Receptors originate from a woman aged 40 to 50 with glioma. Each CDR3 is given without its conserved first and last residue.

j_gene | v_gene | CDR3aa
TRBJ1-1 | TRBV5-5 | ASSSEGFGRGRAHTEAF
TRBJ1-1 | TRBV5-1 | ASRVPRATEAF
TRBJ1-5 | TRBV2 | ASSDGPSNQPQH
TRBJ2-3 | TRBV11-2 | ASSSPWEDRIIDTQY
TRBJ2-7 | TRBV19 | ASSPRTAPEQY
TRBJ2-7 | TRBV27 | ASSLEVSYEQY
TRBJ2-7 | TRBV7-9 | ASSLSGTVYEQY
TRBJ1-5 | TRBV6-5 | ASSPGRAGQPQH
TRBJ1-6 | TRBV7-2 | ASSLARGVDSPLH
TRBJ1-1 | TRBV20-1 | SVRGPTEAF
TRBJ1-1 | TRBV7-6 | ASSPRPNTEAF
TRBJ1-6 | TRBV5-4 | ASSPNRGVGSPLH
TRBJ1-1 | TRBV19 | ASRTGATNTEAF
TRBJ2-7 | TRBV28 | ATSGFPYEQY
TRBJ1-4 | TRBV4-1 | ASSQPRRLNEKLF
TRBJ2-1 | TRBV2 | ASTPQGARDEQF
TRBJ2-1 | TRBV29-1 | SLRTASYNEQF
TRBJ2-5 | TRBV2 | ASSDRTSAETQY
TRBJ1-5 | TRBV6-6 | ATRDRDHSNQPQH
TRBJ2-7 | TRBV4-3 | ASSQVTGVGEQY
TRBJ2-1 | TRBV29-1 | SVEQAGGPFYEQF
TRBJ1-5 | TRBV19 | ASSLTGNSNQPQH
TRBJ2-7 | TRBV15 | ATSRDQGTGRYEQY
TRBJ1-1 | TRBV2 | ASSTTQQGRGLTEAF
TRBJ2-1 | TRBV20-1 | SASWGEQF
TRBJ2-5 | TRBV10-3 | AIRRGVREETQY
TRBJ1-6 | TRBV19 | ASSIEVGGSPLH
TRBJ2-5 | TRBV6-5 | ATRQGRETQY
TRBJ2-2 | TRBV7-6 | ASSLSRTGFVNTGELF
TRBJ2-5 | TRBV18 | ASSDASGGAQETQY
TRBJ2-1 | TRBV19 | ASQQPGLPYNEQF
TRBJ2-3 | TRBV25-1 | ASSESPIAGNTDTQY
TRBJ1-1 | TRBV9 | ASSVDLGLGTEAF
TRBJ2-7 | TRBV27 | ASRQEDSYEQY
TRBJ2-2 | TRBV27 | ASRGGGATGELF
TRBJ2-2 | TRBV5-1 | ASSTGLTANTGELF
TRBJ2-3 | TRBV2 | ASSESLAGSTDTQY
TRBJ1-1 | TRBV7-9 | ASSLDGQRKDTEAF
TRBJ2-3 | TRBV9 | ASSVGKLAGVIGTDTQY
TRBJ2-5 | TRBV6-1 | ASSPQAETQY
TRBJ1-5 | TRBV2 | ASKLQGGNNQPQH
TRBJ1-1 | TRBV4-1 | ASSQNIGGLNTEAF
TRBJ2-1 | TRBV5-1 | ASSLAEGEQF
TRBJ2-2 | TRBV19 | ASNLAGTTGELF
TRBJ1-5 | TRBV7-2 | ASSLGRGNHQPQH
TRBJ2-1 | TRBV7-9 | ASSARDYTYNEQF
TRBJ2-7 | TRBV6-4 | ASSREHGDAYEQY
TRBJ2-7 | TRBV9 | ASSVGGGAQQY
TRBJ2-7 | TRBV7-2 | ASSLNAFAYEQY
TRBJ2-4 | TRBV4-1 | ASSHPGRANIQY
TRBJ1-4 | TRBV6-5 | ASSSTHGVSNEKLF
TRBJ2-1 | TRBV5-6 | ASSLAGEGEQF
TRBJ2-3 | TRBV19 | ASKQGQSTDTQY
TRBJ2-7 | TRBV7-9 | ASSRDSSYEQY
TRBJ2-7 | TRBV6-1 | ASSEVLGTVGYEQY
TRBJ2-1 | TRBV5-1 | ASSLGLAADEQF
TRBJ1-5 | TRBV2 | ASSLQGSNQPQH
TRBJ2-6 | TRBV18 | ASSPQGGPSGANVLT
TRBJ1-1 | TRBV15 | ATSRDRNTEAF
TRBJ2-5 | TRBV13 | ASSFQETQY